The rows below give T cell receptor beta chains drawn from one sample of a study of cytomegalovirus exposure and HLA in healthy donors. Some clones are missing from TCRdb's copy, which holds only in-frame ones; the method was immunoSEQ multiplex PCR. The table has roughly 140,000 clones, roughly three quarters seen once. What was sequenced was PBMCs. These receptor sequences come from a female donor in good health and CMV-seronegative. The CDR3 runs from the conserved cysteine through the conserved F or W. A D gene is named only where the DNA matches it firmly. Size is stated for part of the rows, as once, few or many counts, or as a class when the clone is expanded.

clone_size: -; v_call: TRBV28; d_call: -; j_call: TRBJ2-2; cdr3_nt: TGTGCCAGCAGGTACCCGCCGGGGACTAACACCGGGGAGCTGTTTTTT; cdr3_aa: CASRYPPGTNTGELFF
clone_size: -; v_call: TRBV27; d_call: TRBD1; j_call: TRBJ2-7; cdr3_nt: TGTGCCAGCAGTTTAGAGGGACAGGGCTCCTACGAGCAGTACTTC; cdr3_aa: CASSLEGQGSYEQYF
clone_size: -; v_call: TRBV28; d_call: -; j_call: TRBJ2-7; cdr3_nt: TGTGCCAGCAGTTTTGACCGAAGAAGGAGCTACGAGCAGTACTTC; cdr3_aa: CASSFDRRRSYEQYF
clone_size: -; v_call: TRBV7-9; d_call: TRBD2; j_call: TRBJ2-1; cdr3_nt: TGTGCCAGCAGCTTAGTCCGGGGTCTAGCGGCTTACAATGAGCAGTTCTTC; cdr3_aa: CASSLVRGLAAYNEQFF
clone_size: few; v_call: TRBV5-4; d_call: -; j_call: TRBJ2-1; cdr3_nt: TGTGCCAGCACTCCAAGGGTACAGGGGCAGTTCTTC; cdr3_aa: CASTPRVQGQFF
clone_size: few; v_call: TRBV29-1; d_call: -; j_call: TRBJ2-4; cdr3_nt: TGCAGCGTCTCACTCGAAACCAAAAACATTCAGTACTTC; cdr3_aa: CSVSLETKNIQYF
clone_size: -; v_call: TRBV11-2; d_call: TRBD1; j_call: TRBJ1-1; cdr3_nt: TGTGCCAGCAGTCAGAGGACAGGGGGCATGAACACTGAAGCTTTCTTT; cdr3_aa: CASSQRTGGMNTEAFF
clone_size: -; v_call: TRBV5-4; d_call: -; j_call: TRBJ2-5; cdr3_nt: TGTGCCAGCAGCTTGGCCCGGGAGACCCAGTACTTC; cdr3_aa: CASSLARETQYF
clone_size: -; v_call: TRBV30; d_call: TRBD2; j_call: TRBJ2-7; cdr3_nt: TGTGCCTGGAGTGAGGGACTAGCGGGGTCCTACGAGCAGTACTTC; cdr3_aa: CAWSEGLAGSYEQYF
clone_size: -; v_call: TRBV5-4; d_call: TRBD2; j_call: TRBJ2-5; cdr3_nt: TGTGCCAGCAGCTTGGGGGGTCTAGCGGGAGAAAAGACCCAGTACTTC; cdr3_aa: CASSLGGLAGEKTQYF
clone_size: -; v_call: TRBV2; d_call: -; j_call: TRBJ2-1; cdr3_nt: TGTGCCAGCAGTCTCCGAGGCAATGAGCAGTTCTTC; cdr3_aa: CASSLRGNEQFF
clone_size: -; v_call: TRBV16; d_call: -; j_call: TRBJ2-1; cdr3_nt: TGTGCCAGCAGCCAACCCCCATGGGGGGTTAAGTTCTTC; cdr3_aa: CASSQPPWGVKFF
clone_size: -; v_call: TRBV28; d_call: -; j_call: TRBJ2-7; cdr3_nt: TGTGCCAGCAGTCAACGGACTACGCCCCACGAGCAGTACTTC; cdr3_aa: CASSQRTTPHEQYF
clone_size: -; v_call: TRBV30; d_call: TRBD1; j_call: TRBJ1-6; cdr3_nt: TGTGCCTGGAGGGCAGGGGGGAATTCACCCCTCCACTTT; cdr3_aa: CAWRAGGNSPLHF
clone_size: few; v_call: TRBV6-5; d_call: -; j_call: TRBJ1-1; cdr3_nt: TGTGCCAGCACCTGGAGGGCAGGGACCTACACTGAAGCTTTCTTT; cdr3_aa: CASTWRAGTYTEAFF
clone_size: -; v_call: TRBV28; d_call: TRBD1; j_call: TRBJ1-1; cdr3_nt: TGTGCCAGCAGTTCGGGACAGCTCGCGGCTTTCTTT; cdr3_aa: CASSSGQLAAFF
clone_size: -; v_call: TRBV10-3; d_call: -; j_call: TRBJ1-1; cdr3_nt: TGTGCCATCAGTGAGTCAGAGGTGAACACTGAAGCTTTCTTT; cdr3_aa: CAISESEVNTEAFF
clone_size: -; v_call: TRBV2; d_call: TRBD1; j_call: TRBJ1-5; cdr3_nt: TGTGCCAGCAGGCAGGGGGCGGCGGTCAATCAGCCCCAGCATTTT; cdr3_aa: CASRQGAAVNQPQHF
clone_size: -; v_call: TRBV19; d_call: TRBD2; j_call: TRBJ2-1; cdr3_nt: TGTGCCAGTTCCGGGACTAGCGGGACGGAGCAGTTCTTC; cdr3_aa: CASSGTSGTEQFF
clone_size: -; v_call: TRBV5-1; d_call: TRBD1; j_call: TRBJ2-7; cdr3_nt: TGCGCCAGCAGCTGGGGACAGACCTACGAGCAGTACTTC; cdr3_aa: CASSWGQTYEQYF
clone_size: -; v_call: TRBV7-2; d_call: TRBD2; j_call: TRBJ2-3; cdr3_nt: TGTGCCAGCAGCTTACGGTCTAGCGGGGCCACAGATACGCAGTATTTT; cdr3_aa: CASSLRSSGATDTQYF
clone_size: once; v_call: TRBV7-3; d_call: -; j_call: TRBJ2-3; cdr3_nt: TGTGCCAGCAGCTTTCCGGGGGAAACAGATACGCAGTATTTT; cdr3_aa: CASSFPGETDTQYF
clone_size: once; v_call: TRBV27; d_call: TRBD1; j_call: TRBJ1-1; cdr3_nt: TGTGCCAGCAGCTACCGGGACAGGGTTTCTTTCTTT; cdr3_aa: CASSYRDRVSFF
clone_size: -; v_call: TRBV7-9; d_call: TRBD1; j_call: TRBJ1-6; cdr3_nt: TGTGCCAGCAGCTCTAGGGACAGGGGTAAATCACCCCTCCACTTT; cdr3_aa: CASSSRDRGKSPLHF
clone_size: -; v_call: TRBV2; d_call: -; j_call: TRBJ1-1; cdr3_nt: TGTGCCAGCGATTCCGGTGGTATGAACACTGAAGCTTTCTTT; cdr3_aa: CASDSGGMNTEAFF
clone_size: -; v_call: TRBV6-1; d_call: -; j_call: TRBJ2-7; cdr3_nt: TGTGCCAGCAGGGACACCAGAAACGAGCAGTACTTC; cdr3_aa: CASRDTRNEQYF
clone_size: -; v_call: TRBV5-1; d_call: TRBD1; j_call: TRBJ2-3; cdr3_nt: TGCGCCAGCAGCTTGGACCCGACAGGGTTTGAGGCAGATACGCAGTATTTT; cdr3_aa: CASSLDPTGFEADTQYF
clone_size: -; v_call: TRBV5-4; d_call: TRBD2; j_call: TRBJ2-1; cdr3_nt: TGTGCCAGCAGCTTGTCTAGCGGGGGACCCTCCTACAATGAGCAGTTCTTC; cdr3_aa: CASSLSSGGPSYNEQFF
clone_size: -; v_call: TRBV30; d_call: TRBD1; j_call: TRBJ1-1; cdr3_nt: TGTGCCTGGAGGCGGACAGGGGGACCGAACACTGAAGCTTTCTTT; cdr3_aa: CAWRRTGGPNTEAFF
clone_size: -; v_call: TRBV20-1; d_call: TRBD1; j_call: TRBJ2-5; cdr3_nt: TGCAGTGCCGGACAGGGCGAGACCCAGTACTTC; cdr3_aa: CSAGQGETQYF
clone_size: once; v_call: TRBV7-2; d_call: -; j_call: TRBJ1-1; cdr3_nt: TGTGCCAGCAGCCGGTGGCAGGGGACTGAAGCTTTCTTT; cdr3_aa: CASSRWQGTEAFF